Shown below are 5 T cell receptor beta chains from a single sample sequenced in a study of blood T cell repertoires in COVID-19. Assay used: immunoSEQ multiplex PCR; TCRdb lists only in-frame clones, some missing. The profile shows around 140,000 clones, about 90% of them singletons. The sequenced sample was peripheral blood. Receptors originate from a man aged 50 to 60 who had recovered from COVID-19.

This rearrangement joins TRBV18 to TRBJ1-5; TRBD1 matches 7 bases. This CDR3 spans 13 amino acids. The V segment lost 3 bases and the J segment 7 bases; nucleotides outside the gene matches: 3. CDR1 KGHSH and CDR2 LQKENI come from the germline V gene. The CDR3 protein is CASSPTGDQPQHF. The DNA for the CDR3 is TGTGCCAGCTCACCCACAGGGGACCAGCCCCAGCATTTT. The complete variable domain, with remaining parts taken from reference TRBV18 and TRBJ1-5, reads NAGVMQNPRHLVRRRGQEARLRCSPMKGHSHVYWYRQLPEEGLKFMVYLQKENIIDESGMPKERFSAEFPKEGPSILRIQQVVRGDSAAYFCASSPTGDQPQHFGDGTRLSIL.

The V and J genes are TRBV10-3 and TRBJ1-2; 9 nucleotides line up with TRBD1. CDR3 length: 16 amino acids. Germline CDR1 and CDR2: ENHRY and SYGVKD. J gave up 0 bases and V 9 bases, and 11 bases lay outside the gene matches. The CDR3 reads CAMAGTGFLSNYGYTF. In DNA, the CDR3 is TGTGCCATGGCAGGGACAGGGTTCCTCTCTAACTATGGCTACACCTTC.

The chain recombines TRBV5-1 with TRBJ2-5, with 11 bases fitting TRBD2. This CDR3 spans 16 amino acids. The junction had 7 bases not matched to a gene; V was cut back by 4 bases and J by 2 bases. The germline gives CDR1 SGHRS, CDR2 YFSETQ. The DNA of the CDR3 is TGCGCCAGCAGCACGCGACTAGCGGGGCCTCAAGAGACCCAGTACTTC. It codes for CASSTRLAGPQETQYF.

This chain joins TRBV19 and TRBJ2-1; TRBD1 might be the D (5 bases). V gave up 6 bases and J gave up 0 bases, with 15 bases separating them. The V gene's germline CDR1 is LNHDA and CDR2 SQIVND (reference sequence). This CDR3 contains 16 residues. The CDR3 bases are TGTGCCAGTAGACTTGGGGCGATAAGCTCCTACAATGAGCAGTTCTTC. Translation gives CASRLGAISSYNEQFF.

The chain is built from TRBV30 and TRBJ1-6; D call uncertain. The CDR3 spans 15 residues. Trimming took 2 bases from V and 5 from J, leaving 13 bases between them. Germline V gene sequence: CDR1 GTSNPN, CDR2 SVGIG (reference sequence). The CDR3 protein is CAWSPNSGNNSPLHF. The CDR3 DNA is TGTGCCTGGAGTCCCAACTCCGGGAATAATTCACCCCTCCACTTT. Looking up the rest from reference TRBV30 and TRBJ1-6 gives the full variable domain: SQTIHQWPATLVQPVGSPLSLECTVEGTSNPNLYWYRQAAGRGLQLLFYSVGIGQISSEVPQNLSASRPQDRQFILSSKKLLLSDSGFYLCAWSPNSGNNSPLHFGNGTRLTVT.